This paragraph covers one T cell receptor beta chain sequence. Single viable CD3+CD4+CD8-CD45RO+ cells were sorted as the memory CD4+ T cells. Assay used: immunoSEQ multiplex PCR; TCRdb lists only in-frame clones, some missing. The sample includes about 56,000 clones, 82% of them seen just once. The V gene end was trimmed by 7 bases and the J gene end by 5 bases; junction bases not matched to a gene: 6. CDR3 length: 13 amino acids. Germline loops: CDR1 SNHLY, CDR2 FYNNEI. These data originate in a study of memory CD4+ T cells and cytomegalovirus serostatus. This sequence joins TRBV2 and TRBJ1-1; 8 bases fit TRBD1. The TCR was taken from an adult in good health and CMV-seronegative. Sequenced material: memory CD4+ T cells from blood. CDR3 sequence (DNA): TGTGCCAGCAATTCCAGGGGGCCGACTGAAGCTTTCTTT. Protein product: CASNSRGPTEAFF.